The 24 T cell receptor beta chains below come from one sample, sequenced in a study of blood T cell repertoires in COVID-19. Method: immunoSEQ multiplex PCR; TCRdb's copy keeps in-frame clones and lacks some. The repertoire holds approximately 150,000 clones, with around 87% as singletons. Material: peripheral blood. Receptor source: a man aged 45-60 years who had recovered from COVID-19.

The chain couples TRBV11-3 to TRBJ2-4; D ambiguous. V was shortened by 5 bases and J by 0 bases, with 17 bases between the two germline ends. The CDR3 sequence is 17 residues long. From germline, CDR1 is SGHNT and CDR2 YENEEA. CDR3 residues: CASSPAASLLAKNIQYF. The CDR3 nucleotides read TGTGCCAGCAGCCCCGCGGCAAGTCTACTAGCCAAAAACATTCAGTACTTC. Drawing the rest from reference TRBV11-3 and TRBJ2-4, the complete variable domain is EAGVVQSPRYKIIEKKQPVAFWCNPISGHNTLYWYLQNLGQGPELLIRYENEEAVDDSQLPKDRFSAERLKGVDSTLKIQPAELGDSAVYLCASSPAASLLAKNIQYFGAGTRLSVL.

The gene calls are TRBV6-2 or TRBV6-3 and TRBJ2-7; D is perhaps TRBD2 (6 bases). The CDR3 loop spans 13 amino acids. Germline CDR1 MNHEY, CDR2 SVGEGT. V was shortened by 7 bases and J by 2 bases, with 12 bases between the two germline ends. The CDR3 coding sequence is TGTGCCAGCACCCCTGGGGGGACCTACGAGCAGTACTTC. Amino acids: CASTPGGTYEQYF.

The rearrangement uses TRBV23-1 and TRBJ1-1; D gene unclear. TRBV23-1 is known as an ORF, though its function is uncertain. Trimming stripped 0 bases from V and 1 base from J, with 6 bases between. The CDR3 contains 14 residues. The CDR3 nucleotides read TGCGCCAGCAGTCAATCTACAGCGAACACTGAAGCTTTCTTT. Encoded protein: CASSQSTANTEAFF.

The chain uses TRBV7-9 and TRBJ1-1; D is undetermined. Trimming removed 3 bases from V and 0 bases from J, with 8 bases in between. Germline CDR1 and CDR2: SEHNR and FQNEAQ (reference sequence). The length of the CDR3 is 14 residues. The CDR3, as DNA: TGTGCCAGCAGCTTTGCGGCGGTGAACACTGAAGCTTTCTTT. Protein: CASSFAAVNTEAFF.

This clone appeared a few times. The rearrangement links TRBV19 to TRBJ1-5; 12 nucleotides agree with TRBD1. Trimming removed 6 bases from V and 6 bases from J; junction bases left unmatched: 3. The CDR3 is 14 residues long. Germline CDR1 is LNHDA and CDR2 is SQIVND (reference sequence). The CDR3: CASRGTGGGQPQHF. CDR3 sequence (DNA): TGTGCCAGTAGGGGGACAGGGGGCGGTCAGCCCCAGCATTTT.

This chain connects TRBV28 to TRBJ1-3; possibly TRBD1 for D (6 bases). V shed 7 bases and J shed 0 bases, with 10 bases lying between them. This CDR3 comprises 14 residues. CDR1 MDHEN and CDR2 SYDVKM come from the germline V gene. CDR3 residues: CASNDRRSGNTIYF. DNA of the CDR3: TGTGCCAGCAATGACAGGCGCTCTGGAAACACCATATATTTT.

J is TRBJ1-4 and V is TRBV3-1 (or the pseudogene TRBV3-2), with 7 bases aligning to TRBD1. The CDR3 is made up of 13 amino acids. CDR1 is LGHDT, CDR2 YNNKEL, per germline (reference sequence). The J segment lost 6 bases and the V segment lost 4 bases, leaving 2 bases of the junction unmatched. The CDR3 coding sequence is TGTGCCAGCAGCCGACAGGGCTATGAAAAACTGTTTTTT. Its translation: CASSRQGYEKLFF.

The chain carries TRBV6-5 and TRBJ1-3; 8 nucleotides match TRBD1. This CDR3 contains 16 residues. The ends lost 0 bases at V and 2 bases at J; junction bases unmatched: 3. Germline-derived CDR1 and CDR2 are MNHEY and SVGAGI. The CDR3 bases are TGTGCCAGCAGTTACTCATGGACAGGGACTGGAAACACCATATATTTT. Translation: CASSYSWTGTGNTIYF.

The CDR3 here is CASSYSRTPSNYGYTF. The CDR3 DNA is TGTGCCAGCAGTTACTCTAGGACACCTTCTAACTATGGCTACACCTTC. V gene TRBV6-5 combines with J gene TRBJ1-2, with D possibly being TRBD1 (5 bases). The CDR3 extends over 16 amino acids. The V end lost 0 bases, the J end lost 0 bases, and 11 bases lay between the germline ends. Germline V lookup: CDR1 MNHEY, CDR2 SVGAGI.

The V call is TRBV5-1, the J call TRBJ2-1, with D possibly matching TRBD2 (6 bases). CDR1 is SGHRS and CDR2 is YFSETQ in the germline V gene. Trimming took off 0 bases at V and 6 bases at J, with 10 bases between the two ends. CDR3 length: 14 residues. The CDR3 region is CASSLGPTSNEQFF. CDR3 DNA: TGCGCCAGCAGCTTGGGTCCGACTAGCAATGAGCAGTTCTTC.

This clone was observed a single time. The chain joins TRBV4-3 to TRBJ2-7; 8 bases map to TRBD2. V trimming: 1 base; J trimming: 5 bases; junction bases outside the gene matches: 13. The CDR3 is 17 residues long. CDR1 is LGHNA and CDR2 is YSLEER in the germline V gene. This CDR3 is CASSQGAAGTRVDEQYF. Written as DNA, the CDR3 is TGCGCCAGCAGCCAAGGCGCCGCCGGGACTAGAGTCGACGAGCAGTACTTC.

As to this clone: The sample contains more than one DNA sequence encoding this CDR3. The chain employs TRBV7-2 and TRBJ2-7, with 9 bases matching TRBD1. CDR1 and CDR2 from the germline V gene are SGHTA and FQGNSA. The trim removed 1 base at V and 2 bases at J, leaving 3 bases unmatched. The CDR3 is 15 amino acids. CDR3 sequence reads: CASSLGGQGPYEQYF. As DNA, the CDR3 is TGTGCCAGCAGCTTAGGGGGACAGGGTCCCTACGAGCAGTACTTC.

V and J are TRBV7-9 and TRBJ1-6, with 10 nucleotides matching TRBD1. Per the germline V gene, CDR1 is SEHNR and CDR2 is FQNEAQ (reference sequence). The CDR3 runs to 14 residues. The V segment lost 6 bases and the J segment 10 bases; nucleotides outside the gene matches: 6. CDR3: CASRGTGARSPLHF. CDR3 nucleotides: TGTGCCAGCAGGGGGACAGGGGCCAGATCACCCCTCCACTTT. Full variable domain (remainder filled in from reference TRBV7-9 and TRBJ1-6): DTGVSQNPRHKITKRGQNVTFRCDPISEHNRLYWYRQTLGQGPEFLTYFQNEAQLEKSRLLSDRFSAERPKGSFSTLEIQRTEQGDSAMYLCASRGTGARSPLHFGNGTRLTVT.

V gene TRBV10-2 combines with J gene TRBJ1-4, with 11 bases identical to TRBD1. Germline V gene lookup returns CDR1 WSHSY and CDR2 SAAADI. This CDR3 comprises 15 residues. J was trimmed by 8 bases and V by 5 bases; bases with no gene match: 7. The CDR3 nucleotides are TGCGCCAGCAGTTACGGACAGGGGGCGGACGAAAAACTGTTTTTT. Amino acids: CASSYGQGADEKLFF.

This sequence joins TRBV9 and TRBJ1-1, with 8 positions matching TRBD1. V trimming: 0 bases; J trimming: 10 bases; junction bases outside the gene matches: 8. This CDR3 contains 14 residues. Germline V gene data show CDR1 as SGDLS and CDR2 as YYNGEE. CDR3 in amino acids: CASSVGQGRGGAFF. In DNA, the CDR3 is TGTGCCAGCAGCGTAGGACAGGGGCGAGGGGGAGCTTTCTTT.

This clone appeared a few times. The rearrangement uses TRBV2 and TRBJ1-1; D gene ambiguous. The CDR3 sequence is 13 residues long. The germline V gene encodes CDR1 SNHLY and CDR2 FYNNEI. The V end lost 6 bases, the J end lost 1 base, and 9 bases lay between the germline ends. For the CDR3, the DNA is TGTGCCAGCAGGCTAGGATCGAACACTGAAGCTTTCTTT. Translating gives CASRLGSNTEAFF.

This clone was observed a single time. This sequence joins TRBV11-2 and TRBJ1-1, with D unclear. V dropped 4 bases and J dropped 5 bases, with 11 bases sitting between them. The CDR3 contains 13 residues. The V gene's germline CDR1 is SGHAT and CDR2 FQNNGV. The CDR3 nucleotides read TGTGCCAGCAGCTACGAAAGAGGGACTGAAGCTTTCTTT. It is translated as CASSYERGTEAFF.

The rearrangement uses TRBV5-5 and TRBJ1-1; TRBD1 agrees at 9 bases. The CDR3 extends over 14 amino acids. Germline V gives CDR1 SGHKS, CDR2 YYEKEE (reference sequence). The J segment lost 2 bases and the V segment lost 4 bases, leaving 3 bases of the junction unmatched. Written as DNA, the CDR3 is TGTGCCAGCAGCCAGGACAGGGGAAACACTGAAGCTTTCTTT. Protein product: CASSQDRGNTEAFF.

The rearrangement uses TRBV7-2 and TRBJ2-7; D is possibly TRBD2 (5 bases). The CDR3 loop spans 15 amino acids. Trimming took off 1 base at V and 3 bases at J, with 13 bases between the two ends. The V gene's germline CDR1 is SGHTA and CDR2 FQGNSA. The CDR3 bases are TGTGCCAGCAGCTTAGATGTCAGACTAAACTACGAGCAGTACTTC. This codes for CASSLDVRLNYEQYF. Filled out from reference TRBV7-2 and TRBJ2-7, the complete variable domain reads GAGVSQSPSNKVTEKGKDVELRCDPISGHTALYWYRQSLGQGLEFLIYFQGNSAPDKSGLPSDRFSAERTGGSVSTLTIQRTQQEDSAVYLCASSLDVRLNYEQYFGPGTRLTVT.

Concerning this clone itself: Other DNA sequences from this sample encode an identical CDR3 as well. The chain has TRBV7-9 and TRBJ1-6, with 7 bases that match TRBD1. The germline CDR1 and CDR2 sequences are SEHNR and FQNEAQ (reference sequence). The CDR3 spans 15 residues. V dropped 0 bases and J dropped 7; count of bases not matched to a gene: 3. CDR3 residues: CASSLAGTDNSPLHF. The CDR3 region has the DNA TGTGCCAGCAGCTTAGCGGGGACAGACAATTCACCCCTCCACTTT.

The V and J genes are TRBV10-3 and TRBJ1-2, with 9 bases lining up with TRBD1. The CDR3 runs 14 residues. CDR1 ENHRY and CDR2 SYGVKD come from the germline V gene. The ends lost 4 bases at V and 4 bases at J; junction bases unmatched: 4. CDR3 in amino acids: CAISGDRVRYGYTF. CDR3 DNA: TGTGCCATCAGTGGGGACAGGGTTCGCTATGGCTACACCTTC.

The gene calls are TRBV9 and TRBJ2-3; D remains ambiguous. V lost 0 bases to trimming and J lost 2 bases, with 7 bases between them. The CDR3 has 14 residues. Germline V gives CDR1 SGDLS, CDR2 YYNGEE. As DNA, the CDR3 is TGTGCCAGCAGCGTAGCTTATCCCACAGATACGCAGTATTTT. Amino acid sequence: CASSVAYPTDTQYF.

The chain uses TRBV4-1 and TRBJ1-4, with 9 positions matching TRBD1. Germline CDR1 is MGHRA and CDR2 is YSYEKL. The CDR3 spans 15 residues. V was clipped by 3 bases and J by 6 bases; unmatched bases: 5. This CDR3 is CASSHPGQGDEKLFF. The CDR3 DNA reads TGCGCCAGCAGCCACCCGGGACAGGGTGATGAAAAACTGTTTTTT.

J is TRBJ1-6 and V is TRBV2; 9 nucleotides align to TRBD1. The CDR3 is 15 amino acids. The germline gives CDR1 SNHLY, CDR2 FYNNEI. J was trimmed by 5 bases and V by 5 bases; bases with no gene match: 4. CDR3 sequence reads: CASSRGQGDNSPLHF. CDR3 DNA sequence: TGTGCCAGCAGTAGGGGACAGGGTGATAATTCACCCCTCCACTTT.